The present T cell receptor beta chain was sequenced within a study of control samples from healthy donors and cancer patients. This clone has more than one count but fewer than ten. The CDR3 is made up of 14 amino acids. In germline, CDR1 is SGHDN, CDR2 FVKESK. V lost 4 bases and J lost 7, with 16 bases in between. The repertoire was sequenced with immunoSEQ multiplex PCR; TCRdb's copy has only in-frame clones and lacks some. The sample contains roughly 120,000 clones, about 89% of which appear only once. The clonotype originates from a woman between 50 and 59 years old in good health. Sequences were obtained from blood. The chain recombines TRBV14 with TRBJ2-5; D unresolved. CDR3 region: CASSLAGSSGTQYF. The CDR3 DNA sequence: TGTGCCAGCAGCCTGGCTGGGTCCTCAGGGACCCAGTACTTC.